This T cell receptor beta chain was obtained from a study of CD8 T cell repertoires and HIV-1 epitope variants. The V end lost 3 bases, the J end lost 0 bases, and 3 bases lay between the germline ends. Germline CDR1 MDHEN, CDR2 SYDVKM. The CDR3 runs 12 residues. On the immunoSEQ platform, TCR beta CDR3s were sequenced at survey depth. Measured with immunoSEQ multiplex PCR; TCRdb has only the in-frame clones, and not every one. Found here are several thousand clones, 55% to 70% of them singletons; the top ten hold 44%. As to this clone: The target antigen is unknown.

The V and J genes are TRBV28 and TRBJ2-7; D gene uncertain. The TCR was taken from a male donor with HIV. The sample comprised cultured CD8+ T cells derived from PBMCs. The CDR3 here is CASSFSSYEQYF. CDR3 bases: TGTGCCAGCAGTTTCAGCTCCTACGAGCAGTACTTC.